The 10 T cell receptor beta chains reported below all come from one sample, sequenced in a study of cytomegalovirus exposure and HLA in healthy donors. With 60 Vbeta and 13 Jbeta primers, the PCR was carried out. TCRdb's copy holds only in-frame clones and misses some; the assay was immunoSEQ multiplex PCR. In the table there are 75,000 to 95,000 clones, 63% of which are singletons. Input material: PBMCs. These receptors all stem from a woman in her twenties or thirties in good health and CMV-seronegative.

The sample holds a few counts of this clone. V and J are TRBV13 and TRBJ2-3; TRBD2 might be the D (7 bases). Germline V gives CDR1 PRHDT, CDR2 FYEKMQ (reference sequence). The V and J ends lost 4 bases and 5 bases respectively, with 22 bases between them. The CDR3 runs 17 residues. The CDR3 here is CASSSQSRGAYRDTQYF. The CDR3 region has the DNA TGTGCCAGCAGCTCCCAATCCCGGGGGGCCTATAGAGATACGCAGTATTTT.

The V and J genes are TRBV6-4 and TRBJ1-3; D uncertain. V dropped 10 bases and J dropped 2 bases, with 12 bases sitting between them. The CDR3 extends over 13 amino acids. Looked up from germline, CDR1 is MRHNA and CDR2 is SNTAGT. In DNA, the CDR3 is TGTGCCACCGCGACTGAAACTGGAAACACCATATATTTT. Protein sequence: CATATETGNTIYF.

The chain employs TRBV10-3 and TRBJ2-1; 9 nucleotides match TRBD2. This CDR3 is 14 amino acids long. V trimming: 8 bases; J trimming: 7 bases; junction bases outside the gene matches: 9. Germline-derived CDR1 and CDR2 are ENHRY and SYGVKD. The CDR3 loop is CAISPGLAFNEQFF. The CDR3 bases are TGTGCCATCTCACCGGGACTAGCTTTTAATGAGCAGTTCTTC.

The V and J genes are TRBV7-3 and TRBJ2-7; 10 nucleotides line up with TRBD2. The V and J ends lost 5 bases and 5 bases, in that order; junction bases with no gene match: 6. In germline, CDR1 is SGHTA, CDR2 FQGTGA. This CDR3 spans 14 amino acids. The CDR3 sequence: CASSLSGRGDEQYF. The CDR3 nucleotides read TGTGCCAGCAGCCTCAGCGGGAGGGGGGACGAGCAGTACTTC. The full variable domain, completed using reference TRBV7-3 and TRBJ2-7, is GAGVSQTPSNKVTEKGKYVELRCDPISGHTALYWYRQSLGQGPEFLIYFQGTGAADDSGLPNDRFFAVRPEGSVSTLKIQRTERGDSAVYLCASSLSGRGDEQYFGPGTRLTVT.

This chain joins TRBV7-9 and TRBJ1-1; D possibly corresponds to TRBD1 (5 bases). The CDR3 length is 14 residues. The V gene's germline CDR1 is SEHNR and CDR2 FQNEAQ (reference sequence). V dropped 1 base and J dropped 6 bases, with 12 bases sitting between them. The CDR3 is CASSLEGREAEAFF. The CDR3 nucleotides are TGTGCCAGCAGCTTAGAGGGCAGGGAAGCTGAAGCTTTCTTT.

This clone turned up a few times. The V and J genes are TRBV4-2 and TRBJ1-1; a possible D gene is TRBD1 (6 bases). The CDR3 covers 16 residues. Germline V gene data show CDR1 as LGHNA and CDR2 as YNFKEQ. The V end was cut by 0 bases, the J end by 0 bases, with 11 bases between. The CDR3 DNA follows: TGTGCCAGCAGCCAAGATGGGGGACACCTGAACACTGAAGCTTTCTTT. As protein: CASSQDGGHLNTEAFF.

The chain joins TRBV7-8 to TRBJ2-7; the D gene is possibly TRBD2 (6 bases). V shed 5 bases and J shed 4 bases, with 18 bases lying between them. Germline-derived CDR1 and CDR2 are SGHVS and FQNEAQ. CDR3 length equals 15 residues. The CDR3 DNA reads as TGTGCCAGCAGCGTTATCACCGGGAGAAGATACGAGCAGTACTTC. Its protein is CASSVITGRRYEQYF.

The chain links TRBV9 to TRBJ2-2, with D possibly being TRBD2 (5 bases). Germline V lookup: CDR1 SGDLS, CDR2 YYNGEE. The V end was cut by 0 bases, the J end by 7 bases, with 13 bases between. This CDR3 contains 15 residues. The CDR3 DNA reads TGTGCCAGCAGCGTAGGCTGGGTAGGAGGCGGGGAGCTGTTTTTT. Translation: CASSVGWVGGGELFF.

The J gene is TRBJ2-7, the V gene TRBV15; 9 bases map to TRBD2. Germline loops: CDR1 LNHNV, CDR2 YYDKDF (reference sequence). V shed 4 bases and J 5 bases; nucleotides not matched to a gene: 9. The CDR3 length is 15 residues. CDR3 DNA sequence: TGTGCCACCAGCACCCTGCTAGCGGGGAGCGACGAGCAGTACTTC. It encodes CATSTLLAGSDEQYF.

This rearrangement joins TRBV6-6 to TRBJ2-1; 12 positions agree with TRBD1. Trimming took 8 bases from V and 7 from J; bases not matched to a gene: 9. CDR1 MNHNY and CDR2 SVGAGI come from the germline V gene (reference sequence). The CDR3 runs to 15 residues. DNA for the CDR3: TGTGCCAGCTCCCGAGGGACAGGGGGCGCGAATGAGCAGTTCTTC. Protein sequence: CASSRGTGGANEQFF.